This T cell receptor (beta chain) comes out of a study of T cell repertoires and HLA-DP antigens. Study information: Transduced HeLa cells presented HLA-DP to CD4+ T cells. Whole-study findings and limits: Clones undetected before culture averaged about 33% against one allele and approximately 50% against the other. Sorted CD137+ cells had clonality 0.3 to 0.45 against both alloantigens, versus 0.035 to 0.05 pre-culture.

The PCR primers covered 54 TRBV and 13 TRBJ segments. Method: immunoSEQ multiplex PCR; TCRdb's copy keeps in-frame clones and lacks some. The table has 65,000 to 90,000 clones, around 77% seen once. Concerning this clone itself: Its antigen remains unknown.

After removal of 5 bases from V and 6 bases from J, the junction contained 9 bases not matched to a gene. Germline V CDR1 and CDR2: SGHDN, FVKESK. CDR3 length: 15 amino acids. Sample: CD4+ T cells from PBMCs. This chain links TRBV14 with TRBJ2-7; TRBD1 agrees at 11 bases. This TCR was sampled from a man aged 60-69 years in good health and CMV-seronegative. The CDR3: CASSESPGTGGEQYV. The CDR3 coding sequence is TGTGCCAGCAGCGAATCCCCCGGGACAGGGGGCGAGCAGTACGTC.